This T cell receptor (beta chain) emerged from a study of response to subunit inactivated influenza vaccine (dated 2018 in TCRdb). With regard to the full study: Deep quantitative profiling of the T cell receptor repertoire was used in the study to follow responses to a trivalent subunit inactivated influenza vaccine. Study-wide conclusions, independent of this receptor: The authors proposed that each seasonal influenza vaccination may bring in only a limited number of new T cells.

This clonotype came up a few times. It has no known antigen specificity. Base qualities are not recorded, but no much larger clone differs from it by a single base. The CDR3, cysteine through phenylalanine, is 14 amino acids long. The entry retains the CDR3 DNA only, 42 bases that are in frame from base 1. Ends trimmed: V by 4 bases, J by 3 bases; bases unmatched to a gene: 5. CDR1 is given as SGHRS and CDR2 as YFSETQ, both from the germline V gene. Library preparation used RT-PCR. Sequencing used an Illumina HiSeq 2500. TCRdb reworked the public reads: Q25 trimming with fastp, MiXCR clone assembly, productive beta chains retained. Duplicate CDR3 protein sequences are folded into a single record with the most common DNA and genes. Counted in this sample were about 570,000 distinct CDR3 sequences; roughly 12% of them appeared once. The ten biggest clones cover more than 9.5% of the sample. Separately, the same data were catalogued under a study of T cells expressing NK-cell markers. From that second study: TCR beta cDNA libraries were prepared using 5'RACE template switching, which introduced a universal primer site and unique molecular identifiers. TCR beta-chain repertoires were profiled in sorted CD3+CD56+NKG2C+, CD3+CD56+NKG2C- and CD3+CD56-NKG2C+ T-cell subsets from roughly eight donors. Of the eight sequenced donors, seven were found to be HCMV-seropositive and one was found to be HCMV-seronegative. To restrict sorting to alphabetaTCR-expressing T cells, an anti-gammadeltaTCR antibody was added in several experiments. In five to seven donors, the dominant CD3+CD56+NKG2C+ clonotypes were found to rank among the top 10 CD8+ clonotypes and to make up about 1.0-7.5% of CD8+ T cells. Those dominant clonotypes were again the most abundant among CD3+CD56-NKG2C+ cells in a few donors, at about 28.3-65%. It remained unclear whether the expanded NKG2C-expressing T cell clones were specific for HCMV antigens. The eight sequenced donors were randomly selected healthy volunteers, three men and five women. A commercial ELISA kit detecting HCMV-specific IgG in serum was used to determine HCMV serostatus. Peripheral blood mononuclear cells were isolated from blood by Ficoll density gradient centrifugation. For over five donors, bulk peripheral blood T-cell repertoires were also sequenced from unsorted PBMC. Synthesis of cDNA was primed from the TCR beta constant segment and was followed by two consecutive PCR amplification steps. Illumina HiSeq 2000/2500, MiSeq or NextSeq was used to sequence libraries as 2 x 150 bp reads. MIGEC handled demultiplexing of the reads and grouping by UMI, while MiTCR was used to assemble and quantify clonotypes. To exclude erroneous sequences, any TCR cDNA sequence not supported by at least two reads was discarded. The tcR package was used for downstream repertoire analysis, and clonotypes were matched between fractions using CDR3 nucleotide sequence together with V segment. VDJmatch was used to annotate antigen specificity against VDJdb, with one amino acid substitution in CDR3 allowed.

The sequencing here drew on PBMCs from blood, taken on the day of vaccination. This TCR derives from a man between 50 and 59 years old who received an inactivated influenza vaccine. Donor details come from another sample of the same person, matched by shared clones. This sequence uses TRBV5-1 and TRBJ2-3; 7 bases in the middle match TRBD1. The DNA is TGCGCCAGCAGCGGTGGACAGGAGACAGATACGCAGTATTTT. Protein translation: CASSGGQETDTQYF. The CDR3, completed at both ends by the reference TRBV5-1 and TRBJ2-3 genes, gives the full variable domain KAGVTQTPRYLIKTRGQQVTLSCSPISGHRSVSWYQQTPGQGLQFLFEYFSETQRNKGNFPGRFSGRQFSNSRSEMNVSTLELGDSALYLCASSGGQETDTQYFGPGTRLTVL.